Presented here are 32 T cell receptor beta chains from one specimen sequenced in a study of T-cell memory formation after mild COVID-19. A single record per CDR3 protein comes from TCRdb applying MiXCR to the 5' RACE reads. This table has fewer than 200,000 distinct CDR3 sequences, less than 20% appearing once. Specimen: PBMCs or a T cell subset sorted from them (not recorded which). The receptors derive from a young man who had mild COVID-19 (a few samples of this study predate the infection). Cell type and time point are not known.

Only a few counts were recorded for this clonotype. The rearrangement joins TRBV6-5 to TRBJ2-3, with unresolved D. Germline V gene lookup returns CDR1 MNHEY and CDR2 SVGAGI. Trimming stripped 5 bases from V and 5 bases from J, with 11 bases between. The CDR3 sequence is 13 residues long. This CDR3 is CASSRINRDTQYF. The CDR3 DNA is TGTGCCAGCAGTCGCATAAATCGAGATACGCAGTATTTT.

This sequence joins TRBV7-2 and TRBJ2-3, with unresolved D. The CDR3 consists of 15 residues. CDR1 and CDR2 from the germline V gene are SGHTA and FQGNSA. Trimming pared 4 bases from V and 1 base from J, leaving 12 bases between. The CDR3 DNA is TGTGCCAGCAGCTATCAGGAAGGGCGCACAGATACGCAGTATTTT. Encoded protein: CASSYQEGRTDTQYF.

V gene TRBV7-2 combines with J gene TRBJ1-2, with D unresolved. In germline, CDR1 is SGHTA, CDR2 FQGNSA. V shed 5 bases and J shed 2 bases, with 12 bases lying between them. The CDR3 is 14 amino acids. CDR3 amino acids: CASSPNPGNYGYTF. As DNA, the CDR3 is TGTGCCAGCAGCCCGAACCCAGGAAACTATGGCTACACCTTC. Full variable domain (rest looked up from reference TRBV7-2 and TRBJ1-2): GAGVSQSPSNKVTEKGKDVELRCDPISGHTALYWYRQSLGQGLEFLIYFQGNSAPDKSGLPSDRFSAERTGGSVSTLTIQRTQQEDSAVYLCASSPNPGNYGYTFGSGTRLTVV.

This clonotype was seen many times. V gene TRBV12-3 or TRBV12-4 combines with J gene TRBJ2-3; 8 positions agree with TRBD2. V was clipped by 6 bases and J by 5 bases; unmatched bases: 10. The CDR3 contains 15 residues. CDR3 coding DNA: TGTGCCAGCAGCTCCCCGGGGGGGCAGGGAGATACGCAGTATTTT. It codes for CASSSPGGQGDTQYF.

The chain has TRBV15 and TRBJ1-2; perhaps TRBD1 as D (6 bases). This CDR3 is 14 amino acids long. In germline, CDR1 is LNHNV, CDR2 YYDKDF (reference sequence). Between the trimmed V and J ends, which lost 0 bases and 7 bases, there was a span of 12 bases. The CDR3 loop reads CATSREQGIGGYTF. CDR3 nucleotides: TGTGCCACCAGCAGAGAACAGGGAATCGGTGGCTACACCTTC.

In its sample, this clonotype was seen many times. V gene TRBV20-1 combines with J gene TRBJ1-5; D may be TRBD1 (5 bases). V was clipped by 6 bases and J by 2 bases, with 14 bases between them. Germline V CDR1 and CDR2: DFQATT, SNEGSKA (reference sequence). CDR3 length equals 14 residues. The CDR3 sequence: CSALLGGGNQPQHF. The DNA for the CDR3 is TGCAGTGCCCTACTAGGAGGGGGCAATCAGCCCCAGCATTTT.

In this sample, this clonotype turned up a few times. The rearrangement uses TRBV6-2 or TRBV6-3 and TRBJ1-6; 8 bases match TRBD1. The CDR3 is made up of 15 amino acids. V was pared by 0 bases and J by 10 bases, with 5 bases of the junction left unmatched. In germline, CDR1 is MNHEY, CDR2 SVGEGT. CDR3 sequence (DNA): TGTGCCAGCAGTTACTCCACAGGGGGGAAATCACCCCTCCACTTT. Residues: CASSYSTGGKSPLHF.

V is TRBV5-8 and J is TRBJ1-2, with D perhaps TRBD1 (5 bases). Trimming stripped 2 bases from V and 7 bases from J, with 15 bases between. The CDR3 is made up of 14 amino acids. Looked up from germline, CDR1 is SGHTS and CDR2 is YDEGEE. The CDR3 is CASSLSGPAVGYTF. The CDR3 region has the DNA TGTGCCAGCAGCTTATCAGGGCCCGCGGTTGGCTACACCTTC.

The chain is built from TRBV5-1 and TRBJ1-1, with D perhaps TRBD1 (6 bases). CDR3 length: 13 amino acids. V lost 4 bases and J 8 bases, leaving 15 bases between the germline ends. Germline-derived CDR1 and CDR2 are SGHRS and YFSETQ. The chain's CDR3 is CASSPDRLLEAFF. As DNA, the CDR3 is TGCGCCAGCAGCCCGGACAGATTATTAGAAGCTTTCTTT.

The chain employs TRBV5-1 and TRBJ2-1; D is perhaps TRBD1 (5 bases). From germline, CDR1 is SGHRS and CDR2 YFSETQ. V was shortened by 1 base and J by 2 bases, with 7 bases between the two germline ends. This CDR3 contains 14 residues. This CDR3 is CASSLSRAYNEQFF. The CDR3 nucleotides are TGCGCCAGCAGCTTGTCCAGGGCCTACAATGAGCAGTTCTTC.

In this sample, this clonotype turned up a few times. This chain uses TRBV23-1 with TRBJ2-2; D is unclear. TRBV23-1 is treated as an ORF (open reading frame) with a function not yet certain. Trimming removed 3 bases from V and 0 bases from J, with 8 bases in between. This CDR3 is 15 amino acids long. This chain's CDR3 is CASSQQPANTGELFF. The CDR3 DNA sequence: TGCGCCAGCAGTCAGCAGCCGGCGAACACCGGGGAGCTGTTTTTT.

Concerning this clonotype itself: A single base separates this from a much larger clone, so it may be a read error. The chain has TRBV4-1 and TRBJ1-5; D call uncertain. V was clipped by 4 bases and J by 5 bases, with 21 bases between them. The CDR3 runs 17 residues. The V gene's germline CDR1 is MGHRA and CDR2 YSYEKL. CDR3 in DNA: TGCGCCAGCAGCCCAGCTCTGGCGGCAGAGCGGGATCAGCCCCAGCATTTT. It encodes CASSPALAAERDQPQHF.

The genes are TRBV3-1 and TRBJ2-3; a weak D match, TRBD1 (6 bases). Germline CDR1 and CDR2: LGHDT and YNNKEL (reference sequence). CDR3 length: 14 amino acids. Trimming removed 4 bases from V and 5 bases from J, with 13 bases in between. This CDR3 is CASSRQEGEDTQYF. CDR3 sequence (DNA): TGTGCCAGCAGCCGACAGGAAGGAGAAGATACGCAGTATTTT.

A few counts support this clonotype. The rearrangement uses TRBV7-2 and TRBJ2-1; D is possibly TRBD2 (6 bases). Trimming took off 4 bases at V and 6 bases at J, with 25 bases between the two ends. The CDR3 is made up of 18 amino acids. The germline gives CDR1 SGHTA, CDR2 FQGNSA. CDR3 DNA sequence: TGTGCCAGCAGCTCACGACTAGGTATGTCTCCTCGGTCCAATGAGCAGTTCTTC. This encodes CASSSRLGMSPRSNEQFF.

This chain links TRBV4-3 with TRBJ2-5; 8 positions match TRBD2. The CDR3 consists of 16 residues. Germline lookup yields CDR1 LGHNA and CDR2 YSLEER. V trimming: 1 base; J trimming: 2 bases; junction bases outside the gene matches: 6. The CDR3 here is CASSQGPAGEQETQYF. The CDR3 DNA is TGCGCCAGCAGCCAAGGACCAGCGGGGGAGCAAGAGACCCAGTACTTC.

This clonotype was recorded a few times. This chain joins TRBV7-2 and TRBJ2-5; 9 nucleotides align to TRBD2. Germline V lookup: CDR1 SGHTA, CDR2 FQGNSA. The CDR3 length is 14 residues. The V gene end was trimmed by 4 bases and the J gene end by 3 bases; junction bases not matched to a gene: 3. The CDR3 protein is CASSSGLAEETQYF. As DNA, the CDR3 is TGTGCCAGCAGCTCGGGACTAGCTGAAGAGACCCAGTACTTC.

A few counts support this clonotype. The rearrangement joins TRBV28 to TRBJ2-4; 8 positions match TRBD1. With 5 bases clipped from V and 7 bases from J, the junction kept 4 bases outside the gene matches. The germline V gene encodes CDR1 MDHEN and CDR2 SYDVKM. The CDR3 consists of 13 residues. CDR3 sequence reads: CASSPRDRNIQYF. DNA for the CDR3: TGTGCCAGCAGTCCCCGGGACAGGAACATTCAGTACTTC.

The chain uses TRBV11-2 and TRBJ2-5, with a weak D call TRBD2 (6 bases). Germline V gene lookup returns CDR1 SGHAT and CDR2 FQNNGV. Deletions cut 5 bases from V and 5 bases from J, with 12 bases between. The CDR3 is 13 amino acids. This CDR3 is CASSRQEGETQYF. The CDR3 DNA reads TGTGCCAGCAGCCGTCAGGAGGGGGAGACCCAGTACTTC.

This clonotype showed up just a few times. The V and J genes are TRBV7-3 and TRBJ2-3; TRBD2 aligns across 7 bases. CDR1 is SGHTA and CDR2 is FQGTGA in the germline V gene. V shed 1 base and J 7 bases; nucleotides not matched to a gene: 5. This CDR3 comprises 14 residues. The CDR3 DNA is TGTGCCAGCAGCTTAAGCGCGGGGGATTATACGCAGTATTTT. It yields the protein CASSLSAGDYTQYF. Filled out from reference TRBV7-3 and TRBJ2-3, the complete variable domain reads GAGVSQTPSNKVTEKGKYVELRCDPISGHTALYWYRQSLGQGPEFLIYFQGTGAADDSGLPNDRFFAVRPEGSVSTLKIQRTERGDSAVYLCASSLSAGDYTQYFGPGTRLTVL.

The chain links TRBV12-3 or TRBV12-4 to TRBJ2-3, with D perhaps TRBD2 (6 bases). The V and J ends lost 2 bases and 0 bases respectively, with 12 bases between them. The CDR3 runs 16 residues. The CDR3 DNA follows: TGTGCCAGCAGTTTATGGCGGGGCGGAAGCACAGATACGCAGTATTTT. Protein product: CASSLWRGGSTDTQYF.

This clonotype was seen only once. Relative to the germline gene, one junction end is altered; a read error may explain this. The chain carries TRBV4-3 and TRBJ1-5; 7 positions agree with TRBD1. The length of the CDR3 is 13 residues. The germline CDR1 and CDR2 sequences are LGHNA and YSLEER. The CDR3 DNA reads as TGCGCCAGCAGCGAAGACAGGGTTCAGCCCCAGCATTTT. It translates to CASSEDRVQPQHF.

The rearrangement links TRBV20-1 to TRBJ2-3; maybe TRBD2 (7 bases). The CDR3 length is 15 residues. The germline V and J ends were trimmed by 5 bases and 4 bases, with 19 bases remaining between them. Germline values: CDR1 DFQATT, CDR2 SNEGSKA (reference sequence). The CDR3: CSAPGWGGPPDTQYF. In DNA, the CDR3 is TGCAGTGCTCCGGGGTGGGGGGGCCCCCCAGATACGCAGTATTTT.

This clonotype came up a few times. This chain uses TRBV7-8 with TRBJ1-6, with 9 bases lining up with TRBD1. Germline V gives CDR1 SGHVS, CDR2 FQNEAQ. V gave up 5 bases and J gave up 9 bases; unmatched junction bases: 8. This CDR3 contains 15 residues. As DNA, the CDR3 is TGTGCCAGCAGCCCCGGGACAGGGAGGATTTCACCCCTCCACTTT. Amino acid sequence: CASSPGTGRISPLHF. The variable domain in full, with the rest retrieved from reference TRBV7-8 and TRBJ1-6, is GAGVSQSPRYKVAKRGQDVALRCDPISGHVSLFWYQQALGQGPEFLTYFQNEAQLDKSGLPSDRFFAERPEGSVSTLKIQRTQQEDSAVYLCASSPGTGRISPLHFGNGTRLTVT.

The chain employs TRBV5-1 and TRBJ1-4, with 10 positions matching TRBD1. This CDR3 has 16 amino acids. The junction had 7 bases not matched to a gene; V was cut back by 0 bases and J by 8 bases. The V gene's germline CDR1 is SGHRS and CDR2 YFSETQ. In nucleotides, the CDR3 is TGCGCCAGCAGCTTGGACCTCGGACAGGGGGTGGAAAAACTGTTTTTT. Translating gives CASSLDLGQGVEKLFF.

V and J are TRBV5-1 and TRBJ2-2; TRBD1 agrees at 7 bases. CDR1 and CDR2 from the germline V gene are SGHRS and YFSETQ. CDR3 length equals 16 residues. J was trimmed by 1 base and V by 3 bases; bases with no gene match: 6. CDR3 sequence: CASSSSGTVNTGELFF. The CDR3 DNA sequence: TGCGCCAGCAGCTCTTCCGGGACAGTGAACACCGGGGAGCTGTTTTTT.

The chain uses TRBV20-1 and TRBJ1-2; possibly TRBD1 for D (6 bases). The length of the CDR3 is 14 residues. The V and J ends lost 0 bases and 7 bases respectively, with 15 bases between them. From germline, CDR1 is DFQATT and CDR2 SNEGSKA (reference sequence). Written as DNA, the CDR3 is TGCAGTGCTAGAGATACGACAGGAGGTTCTGGCTACACCTTC. Translating gives CSARDTTGGSGYTF.

V and J are TRBV2 and TRBJ2-5; unclear D gene. Germline V lookup: CDR1 SNHLY, CDR2 FYNNEI. Trimming shortened V by 0 bases and J by 7 bases, and 15 bases separated the two germline ends. This CDR3 contains 15 residues. CDR3 in amino acids: CASSEAGGNSGTQYF. As DNA, the CDR3 is TGTGCCAGCAGTGAAGCGGGTGGGAACTCGGGGACCCAGTACTTC.

The rearrangement links TRBV6-5 to TRBJ2-5, with 7 bases matching TRBD2. CDR1 MNHEY and CDR2 SVGAGI come from the germline V gene. The CDR3 length is 15 residues. With V trimmed by 8 bases and J by 2 bases, 11 bases remained unmatched. In nucleotides, the CDR3 is TGTGCCAGCGGGAGGGGATTTCCCCCACAAGAGACCCAGTACTTC. This gives the protein CASGRGFPPQETQYF.

The sample holds one count of this clonotype. V gene TRBV9 combines with J gene TRBJ1-1; D possibly corresponds to TRBD1 (5 bases). V dropped 0 bases and J dropped 4 bases, with 10 bases sitting between them. CDR1 is SGDLS, CDR2 YYNGEE, per germline. The CDR3 consists of 14 residues. CDR3 amino acids: CASSVGGLSTEAFF. The CDR3 region has the DNA TGTGCCAGCAGCGTAGGGGGCTTGAGCACTGAAGCTTTCTTT.

V is TRBV5-3 and J is TRBJ2-7, with D possibly matching TRBD2 (5 bases). TRBV5-3 is an open reading frame, and its role is uncertain. With 4 bases removed from V and 3 bases from J, the gap between germline ends came to 20 bases. The length of the CDR3 is 16 residues. This CDR3 reads CARSPEEESPYYEQYV. The DNA for the CDR3 is TGTGCCAGAAGCCCGGAGGAGGAGTCACCATACTACGAGCAGTACGTC.

This clonotype was counted between two and nine times. This chain links TRBV11-3 with TRBJ2-7; 12 bases align to TRBD1. Trimming cost V 5 bases and J 8 bases; bases outside gene matches: 1. This CDR3 comprises 12 residues. Germline CDR1 is SGHNT and CDR2 is YENEEA. Here the CDR3 reads CASSRDRGQQYF. CDR3 nucleotides: TGTGCCAGCAGCAGGGACAGGGGGCAGCAGTACTTC.

This clonotype has a handful of counts. This sequence joins TRBV5-1 and TRBJ2-3; tentative D call: TRBD2 (5 bases). CDR3 length: 13 residues. V lost 7 bases, J lost 5 bases, and 14 bases lay in between. The germline gives CDR1 SGHRS, CDR2 YFSETQ. The CDR3: CASWRVGGDTQYF. In DNA, the CDR3 is TGCGCCAGCTGGCGGGTCGGAGGAGATACGCAGTATTTT.